What follows are 2 T cell receptor beta chains derived from one specimen sequenced in a study of OX40 agonist ivuxolimab in advanced cancers. Measured with immunoSEQ multiplex PCR; TCRdb has only the in-frame clones, and not every one. The table lists tens of thousands of clones, around 86% of them singletons, with 0.5% to 0.55% in the top ten. The input for sequencing was CD4+ or CD8+ T cells sorted from blood, taken in a trial of the OX40 agonist ivuxolimab. The receptors come from an adult with an advanced solid tumor such as melanoma, head and neck, liver or kidney cancer.

J is TRBJ1-4 and V is TRBV5-1, with D tentatively TRBD1 (5 bases). The CDR3 is 14 residues long. Germline lookup yields CDR1 SGHRS and CDR2 YFSETQ. Trimming shortened V by 4 bases and J by 4 bases, and 11 bases separated the two germline ends. This CDR3 reads CASSPQGLNEKLFF. CDR3 sequence (DNA): TGCGCCAGCAGCCCGCAGGGCCTTAATGAAAAACTGTTTTTT.

A note on this clone: The same CDR3 can be traced to other DNA sequences in this sample. This chain uses TRBV7-2 with TRBJ2-1; the D is unclear. Between the trimmed V and J ends, which lost 2 bases and 10 bases, there was a span of 6 bases. This CDR3 region has 11 residues. From germline, CDR1 is SGHTA and CDR2 FQGNSA. The CDR3 protein is CASSLSREQFF. The CDR3 nucleotides read TGTGCCAGCAGCTTATCTCGAGAGCAGTTCTTC.